Listed below are T cell receptor beta chains from one sample, sequenced in a study of blood T cell repertoires in COVID-19. Generated by immunoSEQ multiplex PCR, the TCRdb table keeps only in-frame clones and is missing some. Here the sample spans around 250,000 clones, 70% to 90% being singletons. The sample comprised PBMCs or T cells enriched from blood (not recorded which). The source of these receptors is a woman between 45 and 65 years old who had recovered from COVID-19. Both conserved end residues are part of each CDR3. A D gene is named only where the DNA matches it firmly. Clone sizes are given selectively: once, few, many, or a class where the clone is expanded.

TRBJ1-3 | TRBV12-3/TRBV12-4 | - | few | CATDSSGNTIYF | TGTGCCACCGACAGTTCTGGAAACACCATATATTTT
TRBJ2-7 | TRBV16 | TRBD2 | - | CASSRGTSGRAPYEQYF | TGTGCCAGCAGCCGGGGGACTAGCGGGAGGGCCCCCTACGAGCAGTACTTC
TRBJ1-4 | TRBV10-3 | TRBD1 | - | CAIGGQGGNEKLFF | TGTGCCATCGGGGGACAGGGAGGGAATGAAAAACTGTTTTTT
TRBJ2-5 | TRBV5-1 | TRBD1 | - | CASSELTGYQETQYF | TGCGCCAGCAGCGAACTGACAGGGTACCAAGAGACCCAGTACTTC
TRBJ2-7 | TRBV6-5 | TRBD1 | - | CASSPGTGRPYEQYF | TGTGCCAGCAGCCCCGGGACAGGGCGACCCTACGAGCAGTACTTC
TRBJ1-2 | TRBV27 | TRBD1 | - | CASSLNLGAGGLRGYTF | TGTGCCAGCAGTTTAAATCTAGGGGCAGGGGGATTGAGGGGCTACACCTTC
TRBJ2-5 | TRBV27 | - | - | CASSTRGASGGRETQYF | TGTGCCAGCAGTACTCGGGGGGCTAGCGGAGGAAGGGAGACCCAGTACTTC
TRBJ1-5 | TRBV28 | - | - | CASSPPTGAGRGQPQHF | TGTGCCAGCAGTCCCCCGACTGGGGCGGGGAGGGGTCAGCCCCAGCATTTT
TRBJ1-1 | TRBV10-3 | TRBD1 | - | CAISESRGQGADEAFF | TGTGCCATCAGTGAGTCAAGGGGACAGGGGGCCGATGAAGCTTTCTTT
TRBJ2-1 | TRBV5-1 | TRBD2 | - | CASSLGGTSGRPVGEQFF | TGCGCCAGCAGCTTGGGGGGAACTAGCGGGAGGCCCGTGGGGGAGCAGTTCTTC
TRBJ1-3 | TRBV5-5 | - | - | CASSSTGSGNTIYF | TGTGCCAGCAGCTCAACAGGGTCGGGAAACACCATATATTTT
TRBJ1-2 | TRBV3-1/TRBV3-2 | - | - | CASSQATGRNYGYTF | TGTGCCAGCAGCCAAGCAACAGGGCGGAACTATGGCTACACCTTC
TRBJ1-1 | TRBV28 | - | - | CASSSAAAANTEAFF | TGTGCCAGCAGTTCTGCCGCGGCAGCGAACACTGAAGCTTTCTTT
TRBJ1-2 | TRBV7-9 | TRBD1 | - | CASSPWTGDYGYTF | TGTGCCAGCAGCCCCTGGACAGGTGATTATGGCTACACCTTC
TRBJ1-1 | TRBV7-9 | TRBD1 | - | CASSLLQGLNTEAFF | TGTGCCAGCAGCTTATTACAGGGGCTGAACACTGAAGCTTTCTTT
TRBJ2-7 | TRBV3-1/TRBV3-2 | TRBD1 | - | CASSKTGDNSYEQYF | TGTGCCAGCAGCAAAACAGGGGACAACTCCTACGAGCAGTACTTC
TRBJ2-3 | TRBV6-5 | - | - | CASTSGSAADTQYF | TGTGCCAGCACGTCGGGATCGGCGGCAGATACGCAGTATTTT
TRBJ1-3 | TRBV6-5 | TRBD1 | - | CASSFDRASGNTIYF | TGTGCCAGCAGTTTTGACAGGGCTTCTGGAAACACCATATATTTT
TRBJ2-7 | TRBV2 | - | - | CASSEKTGSRGQYF | TGTGCCAGCAGCGAAAAAACAGGGTCTAGGGGGCAGTACTTC
TRBJ1-2 | TRBV7-9 | - | - | CASSLDRTNYGYTF | TGTGCCAGCAGCTTGGACAGAACTAACTATGGCTACACCTTC
TRBJ2-2 | TRBV11-2 | - | - | CASSLVLTGELFF | TGTGCCAGCAGCTTAGTTTTAACCGGGGAGCTGTTTTTT
TRBJ1-1 | TRBV5-4 | TRBD1 | - | CASSQDRRNTEAFF | TGTGCCAGCAGTCAGGACAGGAGGAACACTGAAGCTTTCTTT
TRBJ1-1 | TRBV10-3 | - | - | CAISPTGTEAFF | TGTGCCATCTCCCCGACAGGTACCGAAGCTTTCTTT
TRBJ2-1 | TRBV7-2 | TRBD1 | - | CASSVLTGVDEQFF | TGTGCCAGCAGCGTCCTTACAGGGGTTGATGAGCAGTTCTTC
TRBJ1-1 | TRBV15 | - | - | CATSRGGGGRDTEAFF | TGTGCCACCAGCAGAGGAGGGGGGGGCCGGGACACTGAAGCTTTCTTT
TRBJ2-5 | TRBV29-1 | - | once | CSVEPREETQYF | TGCAGCGTTGAGCCCAGGGAAGAGACCCAGTACTTC
TRBJ2-1 | TRBV7-2 | TRBD2 | - | CASSMQPLAGVYEQFF | TGTGCCAGCAGCATGCAACCACTAGCGGGAGTATACGAGCAGTTCTTC
TRBJ2-7 | TRBV5-1 | - | - | CASSDGSSYEQYF | TGCGCCAGCAGCGACGGGAGCTCCTACGAGCAGTACTTC
TRBJ2-5 | TRBV18 | TRBD1 | - | CASSPTGGLGETQYF | TGTGCCAGCTCGCCCACAGGGGGCCTCGGAGAGACCCAGTACTTC